Shown below are 9 T cell receptor beta chains from a single sample sequenced in a study of cytomegalovirus exposure and HLA in healthy donors. The study ran its PCR with 60 Vbeta and 13 Jbeta primers. Data came from immunoSEQ multiplex PCR; TCRdb stores just in-frame clones and leaves some out. The sample records fewer than 250,000 clones, roughly 80% being singletons. Sequenced material: PBMCs. The receptors were gathered from a woman under 30 in good health and CMV-seronegative.

The chain couples TRBV9 to TRBJ2-2; TRBD2 matches at 7 bases. The germline gives CDR1 SGDLS, CDR2 YYNGEE. With V trimmed by 0 bases and J by 4 bases, 6 bases remained unmatched. This CDR3 has 16 amino acids. CDR3 in amino acids: CASSVGPGGSTGELFF. DNA for the CDR3: TGTGCCAGCAGCGTAGGTCCGGGCGGGAGCACCGGGGAGCTGTTTTTT.

This clone has only a few counts. The genes are TRBV6-5 and TRBJ2-4, with 7 bases aligning to TRBD2. Looked up from germline, CDR1 is MNHEY and CDR2 is SVGAGI. Trimming removed 2 bases from V and 0 bases from J; junction bases left unmatched: 4. The CDR3 is 16 residues long. The CDR3 nucleotides are TGTGCCAGCAGTTACCTAGCGGTGGGAGCCAAAAACATTCAGTACTTC. This gives the protein CASSYLAVGAKNIQYF.

The DNA for the CDR3 is TGTGCCAGCAGCTTAGAGTGGACTGCCCAGCCTTACTTC. It codes for CASSLEWTAQPYF. The chain carries TRBV7-2 and TRBJ2-5, with D possibly TRBD2 on 5 matching bases. V was clipped by 1 base and J by 14 bases, with 17 bases between them. The CDR3 length is 13 residues. Germline CDR1 is SGHTA and CDR2 is FQGNSA.

This clone was seen more than once but under ten times. The chain recombines TRBV29-1 with TRBJ1-4; TRBD1 aligns across 10 bases. J was trimmed by 5 bases and V by 6 bases; bases with no gene match: 6. Germline V gene data show CDR1 as SQVTM and CDR2 as ANQGSEA. The CDR3 length is 14 residues. In DNA, the CDR3 is TGCAGCGTCAGACCGGGACAGGGGAATGAAAAACTGTTTTTT. Protein: CSVRPGQGNEKLFF.

The chain employs TRBV6-5 and TRBJ2-7; 10 bases map to TRBD1. Trimming cost V 2 bases and J 3 bases; bases outside gene matches: 7. Germline CDR1 MNHEY, CDR2 SVGAGI. CDR3 size: 16 residues. CDR3 protein: CASSYGTGTGVYEQYF. CDR3 coding DNA: TGTGCCAGCAGTTACGGAACCGGGACAGGGGTCTACGAGCAGTACTTC.

This chain uses TRBV6-5 with TRBJ2-7, with a possible D match to TRBD2 (6 bases). There are 15 residues in the CDR3. V dropped 5 bases and J dropped 0 bases, with 14 bases sitting between them. Looked up from germline, CDR1 is MNHEY and CDR2 is SVGAGI. CDR3 amino acids: CASSRQTRSSYEQYF. The CDR3 nucleotides are TGTGCCAGCAGTCGTCAGACTAGGAGCTCCTACGAGCAGTACTTC.

The rearrangement links TRBV4-1 to TRBJ2-1, with 10 bases aligning to TRBD2. Looked up from germline, CDR1 is MGHRA and CDR2 is YSYEKL. CDR3 size: 16 residues. V was pared by 2 bases and J by 9 bases, with 10 bases of the junction left unmatched. CDR3 in DNA: TGCGCCAGCAGCCAACTAAGCGGGAGGGCCTTCGTTGAGCAGTTCTTC. Translated, it gives CASSQLSGRAFVEQFF.

This clone appeared once. V usage is TRBV19 and J usage is TRBJ1-5; D is uncertain. Trimming removed 7 bases at V and 0 bases at J, with 10 bases between. CDR1 is LNHDA, CDR2 SQIVND, per germline (reference sequence). The CDR3 sequence is 14 residues long. For the CDR3, the DNA is TGTGCCAGTAACGCAGGACTTAGCAATCAGCCCCAGCATTTT. It codes for CASNAGLSNQPQHF.

The CDR3 DNA is TGTGCCAGCAGCCAAGCACGTACAGGGGTCAATGAAAAACTGTTTTTT. Residues: CASSQARTGVNEKLFF. The chain uses TRBV4-2 and TRBJ1-4; 7 bases are a match to TRBD1. V shed 1 base and J 5 bases; nucleotides not matched to a gene: 7. The CDR3 spans 16 residues. Looked up from germline, CDR1 is LGHNA and CDR2 is YNFKEQ.